This T cell receptor (beta chain) appears in the sequencing data of a study of T cells in narcolepsy. This CDR3 has 15 amino acids. CDR1 and CDR2 (germline): MNHNS, SASEGT. Data came from immunoSEQ multiplex PCR; TCRdb stores just in-frame clones and leaves some out. The repertoire holds tens of thousands of clones, more than 65% seen once, with roughly 6.8% in the top ten. The TCR was taken from a human donor in good health. This sequence joins TRBV6-1 and TRBJ2-5, with TRBD1 matching 10 bases. The J call may not be correct, given that the DNA end is closer to TRBJ2-7. Sequenced input: memory (CD45RA-) CD4+ T cells from blood. CDR3 sequence reads: CASSTMGTGVYEQYF. CDR3 DNA: TGTGCCAGCAGTACCATGGGGACAGGGGTCTACGAGCAGTACTTC.